Below are 8 T cell receptor beta chains sequenced from a single sample in a study of response to subunit inactivated influenza vaccine. TCRdb reanalysed the RT-PCR reads using MiXCR and keeps one entry per CDR3 protein. The table records more than 400,000 distinct CDR3 sequences, approximately 11% of them present only once. Sequences were derived from PBMCs from blood, sampled roughly 45 days after vaccination. These TCRs come from a man aged 50-59 years who received an inactivated influenza vaccine.

The chain combines TRBV20-1 with TRBJ2-7, with TRBD1 matching 9 bases. There are 15 residues in the CDR3. Germline trimming cut 6 bases from V and 6 bases from J; bases unmatched to any gene: 15. Germline CDR1 reads DFQATT; CDR2 reads SNEGSKA (reference sequence). CDR3 protein: CSALPGQGFRSEQYF. In DNA, the CDR3 is TGCAGTGCCCTTCCGGGACAGGGATTCAGGAGCGAGCAGTACTTC.

This clonotype came up a few times. This chain links TRBV5-6 with TRBJ1-1; TRBD1 might be the D (5 bases). Germline V gene sequence: CDR1 SGHDT, CDR2 YYEEEE. The CDR3 spans 14 residues. The V end was cut by 6 bases, the J end by 5 bases, with 17 bases between. The CDR3 loop reads CASTPPGGRTEAFF. CDR3 coding DNA: TGTGCCAGCACCCCCCCCGGGGGTCGGACTGAAGCTTTCTTT.

This chain uses TRBV11-2 with TRBJ2-3, with unresolved D. The CDR3 extends over 15 amino acids. Trimming cost V 2 bases and J 6 bases, with 15 bases left between them. Germline CDR1 reads SGHAT; CDR2 reads FQNNGV. The CDR3 loop reads CASSLNLASRDTQYF. The CDR3 DNA follows: TGTGCCAGCAGCTTAAATCTCGCGAGCAGGGATACGCAGTATTTT.

The sample holds a few counts of this clonotype. The chain carries TRBV25-1 and TRBJ1-2; perhaps TRBD1 as D (5 bases). Germline V gives CDR1 MGHDK, CDR2 SYGVNS. Deletions cut 4 bases from V and 3 bases from J, with 21 bases between. The CDR3 runs 17 residues. CDR3 residues: CASSVCMRTTDYYGYTF. The CDR3 bases are TGTGCCAGCAGTGTGTGTATGCGGACGACAGACTACTATGGCTACACCTTC.

This clonotype was seen a few times. This sequence joins TRBV27 and TRBJ2-7; a weak D match, TRBD2 (6 bases). Looked up from germline, CDR1 is MNHEY and CDR2 is SMNVEV (reference sequence). V lost 5 bases, J lost 4 bases, and 15 bases lay in between. The CDR3 covers 14 residues. In nucleotides, the CDR3 is TGTGCCAGCAGTGTGAACTGGGGGAGGTACGAGCAGTACTTC. Its protein product is CASSVNWGRYEQYF.

This clonotype was detected a few times. This chain joins TRBV6-4 and TRBJ1-4; D unclear. Trimming took 1 base from V and 5 from J, leaving 8 bases between them. The CDR3 is made up of 14 amino acids. CDR1 and CDR2 from the germline V gene are MRHNA and SNTAGT. DNA of the CDR3: TGTGCCAGCAGTGACTGGCAGAAAAATGAAAAACTGTTTTTT. Translating it yields CASSDWQKNEKLFF.

This clonotype was found a few times. The rearrangement links TRBV7-2 to TRBJ2-3; D is possibly TRBD2 (6 bases). The V end was cut by 5 bases, the J end by 0 bases, with 15 bases between. Germline CDR1 reads SGHTA; CDR2 reads FQGNSA. This CDR3 has 16 amino acids. CDR3 sequence (DNA): TGTGCCAGCAGCCCGTGGCGGGGTCTGAGCACAGATACGCAGTATTTT. It specifies CASSPWRGLSTDTQYF.

The gene calls are TRBV2 and TRBJ2-5; D is possibly TRBD1 or TRBD2 (5 bases each). The CDR3 length is 13 residues. CDR1 is SNHLY and CDR2 is FYNNEI in the germline V gene. V was clipped by 4 bases and J by 2 bases, with 8 bases between them. CDR3 protein: CASSGREQETQYF. The CDR3, as DNA: TGTGCCAGCAGTGGCAGGGAGCAAGAGACCCAGTACTTC.